The clone carrying this T cell receptor beta chain was seen only a few times. The antigen is undetermined. This sample was taken from a study of beta chain features in type 1 diabetes. General study points: For cells with high TCR expression, cDNA sequencing could yield over-representation. All four CD4+ subsets of Type 1 diabetes patients contained TCRB CDR3s that were moderately but significantly shorter. The study found that naive, central memory and Treg TCRB repertoires appeared more similar in patients than in healthy donors.

The whole isolated RNA underwent reverse transcription, so sequencing captured expressed TCRB transcripts. Produced via immunoSEQ multiplex PCR; TCRdb's table is partial and in-frame only. This sample has roughly 220,000 clones, with 15% to 20% found just once. The sequence came from a man aged 30-40 years with type 1 diabetes. Sequencing was done on a sample of naive CD4+ T cells from blood.

CDR3 DNA: TGTGCCAGCAGCCCCAGGACAGGGTCTGGGGCCAACGTCCTGACTTTC. This translates into CASSPRTGSGANVLTF. The chain has TRBV7-2 and TRBJ2-6; 8 bases map to TRBD1. V lost 5 bases, J lost 1 base, and 4 bases stayed unmatched. CDR1 is SGHTA and CDR2 is FQGNSA in the germline V gene. This CDR3 is 16 amino acids long. Together with reference TRBV7-2 and TRBJ2-6, the CDR3 gives the full variable domain: GAGVSQSPSNKVTEKGKDVELRCDPISGHTALYWYRQSLGQGLEFLIYFQGNSAPDKSGLPSDRFSAERTGGSVSTLTIQRTQQEDSAVYLCASSPRTGSGANVLTFGAGSRLTVL.